This passage covers 21 T cell receptor beta chains from one sample sequenced in a study of blood T cells in healthy people across ages. It was with a sample-barcoded 5' primer and a J-beta primer mix that a second PCR of roughly 7 to 12 cycles was run. TCRdb re-derived calls from the 5' RACE reads in MiXCR, one entry per CDR3 protein. The sample lists around 870,000 distinct CDR3 sequences, roughly 26% occurring once. Material: blood. These TCRs come from a woman aged 80 or older in good health.

Concerning this clonotype: A much larger clone differs by one base, so this may be a read error. The CDR3 does not close with the conserved phenylalanine or tryptophan, likely indicating a read error. V is TRBV20-1 and J is TRBJ2-5; tentatively, D is TRBD2 (6 bases). Deletions cut 3 bases from V and 11 bases from J, with 16 bases between. Germline loops: CDR1 DFQATT, CDR2 SNEGSKA (reference sequence). The CDR3 length is 12 residues. CDR3 sequence (DNA): TGCAGTGCTAGCCTCCAACCGGGGGAGCAGTACTTG. It specifies CSASLQPGEQYL.

This chain links TRBV7-2 with TRBJ2-2; 12 positions match TRBD2. The V segment lost 0 bases and the J segment 4 bases; nucleotides outside the gene matches: 15. There are 21 residues in the CDR3. CDR1 and CDR2 (germline): SGHTA, FQGNSA. CDR3 residues: CASSLAGKGLAGGQGTGELFF. As DNA, the CDR3 is TGTGCCAGCAGCTTAGCCGGGAAGGGCCTAGCGGGGGGGCAGGGCACCGGGGAGCTGTTTTTT.

This clonotype was counted at least ten times. The V and J genes are TRBV7-9 and TRBJ2-6, with a weak D call TRBD2 (6 bases). The CDR3 is made up of 15 amino acids. V gave up 5 bases and J gave up 1 base, with 9 bases separating them. Germline values: CDR1 SEHNR, CDR2 FQNEAQ (reference sequence). As DNA, the CDR3 is TGTGCCAGCAGCCCGGGGGAGTCTGGGGCCAACGTCCTGACTTTC. Translation gives CASSPGESGANVLTF.

There are many counts of this clonotype. The V gene is TRBV7-2, the J gene TRBJ1-5; D is possibly TRBD1 (5 bases). V was clipped by 0 bases and J by 5 bases, with 11 bases between them. CDR3 length: 15 amino acids. CDR1 is SGHTA, CDR2 FQGNSA, per germline. In nucleotides, the CDR3 is TGTGCCAGCAGCTTAGCGAGCAGGGTGGATCAGCCCCAGCATTTT. Its translation: CASSLASRVDQPQHF.

The table lists this clonotype with many counts. V usage is TRBV6-2 or TRBV6-3 and J usage is TRBJ2-3; tentative D call: TRBD2 (6 bases). This CDR3 has 14 residues. V lost 2 bases, J lost 4 bases, and 10 bases lay in between. Germline loops: CDR1 MNHEY, CDR2 SVGEGT. As DNA, the CDR3 is TGTGCCAGCAGTTACAATCCGGGGGCAGATACGCAGTATTTT. Translation: CASSYNPGADTQYF.

A note on this clonotype: This sequence may be a read error, since a much larger clone differs from it by one base. The chain combines TRBV3-1 with TRBJ1-2, with a tentative D call TRBD1 (5 bases). V shed 1 base and J shed 3 bases, with 12 bases lying between them. Germline CDR1 LGHDT, CDR2 YNNKEL (reference sequence). The CDR3 consists of 15 residues. CDR3 bases: TGTGCCAGCAGCCAAGCACGCCAGGGTCACTATGGCTACACCTTC. Translated: CASSQARQGHYGYTF.

The chain employs TRBV3-1 and TRBJ1-1, with TRBD1 as a possible D gene (5 bases). Trimming took 8 bases from V and 8 from J, leaving 12 bases between them. The length of the CDR3 is 11 residues. Germline assignment: CDR1 LGHDT and CDR2 YNNKEL (reference sequence). The CDR3 region is CASGGGSEAFF. CDR3 coding DNA: TGTGCCAGCGGGGGAGGATCGGAAGCTTTCTTT.

The chain carries TRBV7-9 and TRBJ1-1; D remains ambiguous. Germline CDR1 is SEHNR and CDR2 is FQNEAQ (reference sequence). This CDR3 comprises 14 residues. V gave up 6 bases and J gave up 0 bases, with 11 bases separating them. In nucleotides, the CDR3 is TGTGCCAGCAGTCCCGAGATCTTGAACACTGAAGCTTTCTTT. It yields the protein CASSPEILNTEAFF.

Worth noting for this clonotype: A much larger clone lies a single base off, so this may be a read error. The chain couples TRBV6-2 or TRBV6-3 to TRBJ2-5, with 10 positions matching TRBD2. Germline V CDR1 and CDR2: MNHEY, SVGEGT. This CDR3 has 16 amino acids. Losses at the gene ends were 2 bases for V and 11 bases for J; bases not matched to a gene: 14. CDR3 loop: CASSYPSGGLMDEQYF. The DNA for the CDR3 is TGTGCCAGCAGTTACCCTAGCGGGGGTCTTATGGATGAGCAGTACTTC.

This clonotype was observed a few times. The genes are TRBV6-2 or TRBV6-3 and TRBJ2-5; 8 nucleotides line up with TRBD1. Trimming at V came to 10 bases and at J to 0 bases, leaving 10 bases not matched to a gene. There are 15 residues in the CDR3. Germline values: CDR1 MNHEY, CDR2 SVGEGT. DNA of the CDR3: TGTGCCATCAAACCACAGGGGGGACACCAAGAGACCCAGTACTTC. Protein product: CAIKPQGGHQETQYF.

This clonotype was recorded a few times. The chain links TRBV27 to TRBJ2-5; 8 bases map to TRBD1. Germline V CDR1 and CDR2: MNHEY, SMNVEV (reference sequence). There are 17 residues in the CDR3. V lost 6 bases, J lost 1 base, and 13 bases stayed unmatched. Here the CDR3 reads CASSHFTETGVQETQYF. DNA of the CDR3: TGTGCCAGCAGCCACTTTACCGAGACAGGGGTCCAAGAGACCCAGTACTTC.

This clonotype has a single count. The chain joins TRBV7-2 to TRBJ2-7; no firm D call. CDR1 and CDR2 from the germline V gene are SGHTA and FQGNSA. V lost 2 bases and J 1 base, leaving 15 bases between the germline ends. The CDR3 is made up of 16 amino acids. The CDR3 protein is CASSLLRSGGSYEQYF. CDR3 nucleotides: TGTGCCAGCAGCTTATTAAGGAGTGGCGGATCCTACGAGCAGTACTTC.

About this clonotype itself: Since a much larger clone is just one base distant, this may be a read error. The chain has TRBV5-1 and TRBJ1-2, with a possible D match to TRBD1 (6 bases). CDR3 length: 13 residues. Deletions cut 3 bases from V and 8 bases from J, with 14 bases between. CDR1 SGHRS and CDR2 YFSETQ come from the germline V gene. The CDR3 loop reads CASSSSGRGGYTF. The CDR3 nucleotides are TGCGCCAGCAGCTCGTCGGGGAGGGGGGGCTACACCTTC.

The chain recombines TRBV3-1 with TRBJ2-4; tentative D call: TRBD1 (6 bases). The CDR3 totals 15 residues. Germline CDR1 LGHDT, CDR2 YNNKEL (reference sequence). Between the trimmed V and J ends, which lost 3 bases and 2 bases, there was a span of 11 bases. CDR3 loop: CASSQGRGSKNIQYF. The CDR3 DNA is TGTGCCAGCAGCCAGGGCAGGGGCTCCAAAAACATTCAGTACTTC. Full variable domain (remainder filled in from reference TRBV3-1 and TRBJ2-4): DTAVSQTPKYLVTQMGNDKSIKCEQNLGHDTMYWYKQDSKKFLKIMFSYNNKELIINETVPNRFSPKSPDKAHLNLHINSLELGDSAVYFCASSQGRGSKNIQYFGAGTRLSVL.

In this sample, this clonotype turned up a few times. One base away lies a much larger clone, so this may be a sequencing read error. The chain carries TRBV10-3 and TRBJ1-2, with 10 positions matching TRBD1. The germline CDR1 and CDR2 sequences are ENHRY and SYGVKD. The CDR3 covers 14 residues. V trimming: 9 bases; J trimming: 5 bases; junction bases outside the gene matches: 9. The CDR3 sequence: CAIHGDRGRYGYTF. As DNA, the CDR3 is TGTGCCATTCATGGGGACAGGGGACGTTATGGCTACACCTTC.

This clonotype was observed at least ten times. The chain links TRBV20-1 to TRBJ2-7, with a tentative D call TRBD1 (5 bases). Trimming shortened V by 8 bases and J by 1 base, and 12 bases separated the two germline ends. This CDR3 comprises 12 residues. Germline-derived CDR1 and CDR2 are DFQATT and SNEGSKA (reference sequence). DNA for the CDR3: TGCAGTTACTCCAGGGATTCCTACGAGCAGTACTTC. This sequence encodes CSYSRDSYEQYF.

As to this clonotype: The junction does not match germline at one end; this may be a read error. V and J are TRBV7-7 and TRBJ2-5; TRBD2 agrees at 7 bases. The CDR3 extends over 15 amino acids. Germline V gives CDR1 SSHAT, CDR2 FNYEAQ (reference sequence). The CDR3 DNA reads as TGTGCTAGCAGCTTCGGGACTACCCCTCAAGAGACCCAGTACTTC. This translates into CASSFGTTPQETQYF.

Details on this clonotype: This may arise from a read error, as a much more abundant clone is one base away. The V call is TRBV7-2, the J call TRBJ2-5, with no clear D. This CDR3 has 11 residues. Trimming removed 6 bases from V and 11 bases from J, with 13 bases in between. The germline V gene encodes CDR1 SGHTA and CDR2 FQGNSA. This chain's CDR3 is CASSPRYGQYF. The DNA of the CDR3 is TGTGCCAGCAGTCCACGGTATGGGCAGTACTTC.

Many counts were recorded for this clonotype. J is TRBJ2-1 and V is TRBV7-2; the D gene is possibly TRBD2 (5 bases). CDR1 SGHTA and CDR2 FQGNSA come from the germline V gene. The CDR3 has 14 residues. Trimming stripped 0 bases from V and 6 bases from J, with 9 bases between. For the CDR3, the DNA is TGTGCCAGCAGCTTAGCCCTAGCTTCCAATGAGCAGTTCTTC. It translates to CASSLALASNEQFF.

This clonotype was observed a few times. The junction does not match germline at one end; this may be a read error. The chain is built from TRBV2 and TRBJ2-5; a weak D match, TRBD2 (5 bases). Looked up from germline, CDR1 is SNHLY and CDR2 is FYNNEI. The CDR3 has 13 residues. In nucleotides, the CDR3 is TGTGCCAGCAGCACAGACTACCAAGAGTCCCAGTACTTC. Its translation: CASSTDYQESQYF.

In this sample, this clonotype turned up a few times. The chain recombines TRBV20-1 with TRBJ2-1; TRBD2 agrees at 8 bases. This CDR3 comprises 16 residues. J lost 13 bases, V lost 1 base, and 18 bases had no gene match. CDR1 and CDR2 from the germline V gene are DFQATT and SNEGSKA (reference sequence). CDR3 sequence reads: CSARAPLAGWEETQFF. The CDR3 DNA follows: TGCAGTGCTAGAGCCCCCTTAGCGGGGTGGGAAGAGACCCAGTTCTTC.